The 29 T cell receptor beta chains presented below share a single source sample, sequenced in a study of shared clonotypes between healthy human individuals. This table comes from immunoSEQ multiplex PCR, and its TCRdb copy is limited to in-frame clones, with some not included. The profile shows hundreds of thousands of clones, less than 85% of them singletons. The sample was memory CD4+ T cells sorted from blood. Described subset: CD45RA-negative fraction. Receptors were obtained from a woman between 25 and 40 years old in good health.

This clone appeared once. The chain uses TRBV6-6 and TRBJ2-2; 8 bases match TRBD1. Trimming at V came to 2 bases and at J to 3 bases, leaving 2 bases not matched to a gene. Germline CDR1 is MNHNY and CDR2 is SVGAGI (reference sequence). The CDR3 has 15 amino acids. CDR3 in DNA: TGTGCCAGCAGTTACGACAGGGGAGACACCGGGGAGCTGTTTTTT. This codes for CASSYDRGDTGELFF.

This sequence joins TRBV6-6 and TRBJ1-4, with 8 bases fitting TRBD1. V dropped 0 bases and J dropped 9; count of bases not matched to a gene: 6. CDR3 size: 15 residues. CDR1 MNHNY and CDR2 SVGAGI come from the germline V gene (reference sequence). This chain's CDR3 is CASSYSLDREKKLFF. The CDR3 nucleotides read TGTGCCAGCAGTTACTCGTTGGACAGGGAGAAAAAACTGTTTTTT.

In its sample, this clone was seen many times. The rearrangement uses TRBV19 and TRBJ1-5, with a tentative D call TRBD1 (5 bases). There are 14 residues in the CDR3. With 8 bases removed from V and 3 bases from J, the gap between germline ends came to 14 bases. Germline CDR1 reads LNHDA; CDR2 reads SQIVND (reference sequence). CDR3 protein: CASRSDRFNQPQHF. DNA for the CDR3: TGTGCCAGTCGGAGCGACAGATTCAATCAGCCCCAGCATTTT.

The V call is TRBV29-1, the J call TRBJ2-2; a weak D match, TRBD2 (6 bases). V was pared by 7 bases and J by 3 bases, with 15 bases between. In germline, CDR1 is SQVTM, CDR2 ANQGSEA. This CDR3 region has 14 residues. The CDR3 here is CSGSVSGHTGELFF. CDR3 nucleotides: TGCAGCGGTAGTGTTAGCGGCCACACCGGGGAGCTGTTTTTT.

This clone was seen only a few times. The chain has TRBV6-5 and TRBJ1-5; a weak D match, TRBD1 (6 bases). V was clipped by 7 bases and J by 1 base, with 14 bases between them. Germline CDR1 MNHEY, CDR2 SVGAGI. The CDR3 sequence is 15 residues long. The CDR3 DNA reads TGTGCCAGCACCCCTAAAGGGGGGAGCAATCAGCCCCAGCATTTT. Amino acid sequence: CASTPKGGSNQPQHF.

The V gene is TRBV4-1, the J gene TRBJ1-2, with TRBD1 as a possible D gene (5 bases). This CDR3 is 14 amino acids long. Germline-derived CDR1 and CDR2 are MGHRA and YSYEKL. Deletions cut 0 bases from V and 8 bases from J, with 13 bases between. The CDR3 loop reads CASSQDRGSRGYTF. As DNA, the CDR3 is TGCGCCAGCAGCCAAGATAGGGGATCGAGGGGCTACACCTTC.

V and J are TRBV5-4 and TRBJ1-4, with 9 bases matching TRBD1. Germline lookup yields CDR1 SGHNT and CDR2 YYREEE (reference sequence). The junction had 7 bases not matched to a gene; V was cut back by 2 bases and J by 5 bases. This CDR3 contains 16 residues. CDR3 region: CASSLKTGGRNEKLFF. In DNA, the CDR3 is TGTGCCAGCAGCTTAAAAACAGGGGGCCGAAATGAAAAACTGTTTTTT.

CDR3: CASSLVVGETQYF. The CDR3 DNA is TGCGCCAGCAGCTTGGTAGTCGGGGAGACCCAGTACTTC. This chain links TRBV5-1 with TRBJ2-5; no definite D call. The CDR3 totals 13 residues. V was cut by 0 bases and J by 5 bases, with 8 bases left in between. Germline lookup yields CDR1 SGHRS and CDR2 YFSETQ. Supplemented by reference TRBV5-1 and TRBJ2-5, the full variable domain reads KAGVTQTPRYLIKTRGQQVTLSCSPISGHRSVSWYQQTPGQGLQFLFEYFSETQRNKGNFPGRFSGRQFSNSRSEMNVSTLELGDSALYLCASSLVVGETQYFGPGTRLLVL.

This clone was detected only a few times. The CDR3 sequence is CSVAGTASSYEQYF. CDR3 DNA sequence: TGCAGCGTAGCCGGGACAGCTAGCTCCTACGAGCAGTACTTC. The chain joins TRBV29-1 to TRBJ2-5, with TRBD1 identical over 7 bases. The J call is doubtful: the DNA matches TRBJ2-7 better. CDR3 length: 14 amino acids. The germline V gene has CDR1 SQVTM and CDR2 ANQGSEA.

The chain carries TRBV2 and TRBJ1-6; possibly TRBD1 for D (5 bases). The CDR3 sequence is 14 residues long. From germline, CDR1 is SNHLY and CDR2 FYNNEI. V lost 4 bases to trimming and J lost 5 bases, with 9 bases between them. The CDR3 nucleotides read TGTGCCAGCAGTGGGGACGTTGATAATTCACCCCTCCACTTT. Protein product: CASSGDVDNSPLHF.

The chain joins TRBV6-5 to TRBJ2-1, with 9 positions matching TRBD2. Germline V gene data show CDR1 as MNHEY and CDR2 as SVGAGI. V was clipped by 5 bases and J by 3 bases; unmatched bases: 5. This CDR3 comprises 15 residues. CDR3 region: CASSSSGGSYNEQFF. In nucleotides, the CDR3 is TGTGCCAGCAGTAGTAGCGGGGGAAGCTACAATGAGCAGTTCTTC.

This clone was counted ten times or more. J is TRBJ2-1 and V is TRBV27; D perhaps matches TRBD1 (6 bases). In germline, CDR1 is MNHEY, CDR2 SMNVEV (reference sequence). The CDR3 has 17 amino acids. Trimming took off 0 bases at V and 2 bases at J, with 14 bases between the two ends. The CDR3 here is CASSLSVGASTYNEQFF. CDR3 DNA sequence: TGTGCCAGCAGTTTATCGGTGGGGGCCAGCACCTACAATGAGCAGTTCTTC.

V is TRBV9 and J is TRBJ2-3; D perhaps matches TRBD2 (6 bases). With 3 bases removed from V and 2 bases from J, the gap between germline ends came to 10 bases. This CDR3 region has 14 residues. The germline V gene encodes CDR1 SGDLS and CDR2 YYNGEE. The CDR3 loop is CASSEGLFTDTQYF. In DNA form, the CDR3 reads TGTGCCAGCAGCGAGGGACTTTTCACAGATACGCAGTATTTT.

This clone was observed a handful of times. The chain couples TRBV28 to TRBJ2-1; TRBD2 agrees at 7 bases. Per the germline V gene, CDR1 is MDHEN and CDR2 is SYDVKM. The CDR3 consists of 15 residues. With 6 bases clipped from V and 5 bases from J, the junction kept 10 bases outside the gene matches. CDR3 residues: CASRSGEIRNNEQFF. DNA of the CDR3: TGTGCCAGCAGGAGCGGGGAGATACGGAACAATGAGCAGTTCTTC.

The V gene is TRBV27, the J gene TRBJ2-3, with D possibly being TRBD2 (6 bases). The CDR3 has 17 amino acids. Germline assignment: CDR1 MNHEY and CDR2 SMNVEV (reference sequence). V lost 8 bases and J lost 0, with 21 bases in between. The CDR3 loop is CASRRRVLAGSTDTQYF. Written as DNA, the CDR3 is TGTGCCAGCCGGAGGAGGGTACTGGCGGGGAGCACAGATACGCAGTATTTT.

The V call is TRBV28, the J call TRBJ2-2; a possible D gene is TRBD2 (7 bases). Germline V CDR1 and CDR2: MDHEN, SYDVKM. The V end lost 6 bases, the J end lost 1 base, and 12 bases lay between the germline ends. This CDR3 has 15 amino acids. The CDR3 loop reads CASRSGTLNTGELFF. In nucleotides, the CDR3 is TGTGCCAGCAGGAGCGGGACACTGAACACCGGGGAGCTGTTTTTT.

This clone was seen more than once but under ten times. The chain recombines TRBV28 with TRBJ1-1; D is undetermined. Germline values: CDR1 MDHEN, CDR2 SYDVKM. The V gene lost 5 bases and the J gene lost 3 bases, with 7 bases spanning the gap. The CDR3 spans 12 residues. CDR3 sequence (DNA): TGTGCCAGCAGTCCCACAGACACTGAAGCTTTCTTT. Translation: CASSPTDTEAFF.

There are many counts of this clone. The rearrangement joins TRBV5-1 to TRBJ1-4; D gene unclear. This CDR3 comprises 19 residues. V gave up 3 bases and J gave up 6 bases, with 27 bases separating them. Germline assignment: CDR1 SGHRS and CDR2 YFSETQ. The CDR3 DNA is TGCGCCAGCAGCTCCACCGGACGACCCGGAGGGTTTGCGGATGAAAAACTGTTTTTT. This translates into CASSSTGRPGGFADEKLFF.

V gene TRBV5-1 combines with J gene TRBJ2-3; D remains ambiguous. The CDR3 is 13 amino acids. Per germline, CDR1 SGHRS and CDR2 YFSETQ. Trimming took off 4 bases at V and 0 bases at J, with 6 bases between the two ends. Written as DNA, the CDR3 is TGCGCCAGCAGCATATCCAGCACAGATACGCAGTATTTT. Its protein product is CASSISSTDTQYF.

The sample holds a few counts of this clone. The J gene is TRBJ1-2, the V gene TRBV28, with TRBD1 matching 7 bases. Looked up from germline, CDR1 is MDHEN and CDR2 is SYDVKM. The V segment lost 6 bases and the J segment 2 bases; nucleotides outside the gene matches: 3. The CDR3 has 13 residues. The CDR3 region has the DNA TGTGCCAGCAGAGGGGGCGCGAACTATGGCTACACCTTC. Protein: CASRGGANYGYTF.

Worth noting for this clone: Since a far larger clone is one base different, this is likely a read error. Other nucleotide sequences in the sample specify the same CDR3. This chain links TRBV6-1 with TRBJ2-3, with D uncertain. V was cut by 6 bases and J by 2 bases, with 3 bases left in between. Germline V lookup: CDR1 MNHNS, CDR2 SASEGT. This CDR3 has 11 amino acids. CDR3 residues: CASSNTDTQYF. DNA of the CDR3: TGTGCCAGCAGCAACACAGATACGCAGTATTTT.

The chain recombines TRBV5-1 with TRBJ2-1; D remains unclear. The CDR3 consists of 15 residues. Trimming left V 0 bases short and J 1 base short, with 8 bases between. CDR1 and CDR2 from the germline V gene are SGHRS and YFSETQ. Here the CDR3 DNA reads TGCGCCAGCAGCTTGGAATCGCGATCCTACAATGAGCAGTTCTTC. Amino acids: CASSLESRSYNEQFF.

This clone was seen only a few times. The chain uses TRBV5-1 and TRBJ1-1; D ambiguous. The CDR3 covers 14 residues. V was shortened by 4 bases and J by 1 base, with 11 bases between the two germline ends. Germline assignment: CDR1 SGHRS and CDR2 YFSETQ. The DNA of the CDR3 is TGCGCCAGCAGCCTGGAGACCCGGAACACTGAAGCTTTCTTT. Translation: CASSLETRNTEAFF. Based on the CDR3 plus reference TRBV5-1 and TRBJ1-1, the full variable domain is KAGVTQTPRYLIKTRGQQVTLSCSPISGHRSVSWYQQTPGQGLQFLFEYFSETQRNKGNFPGRFSGRQFSNSRSEMNVSTLELGDSALYLCASSLETRNTEAFFGQGTRLTVV.

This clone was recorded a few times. In DNA form, the CDR3 reads TGTGCCAGCTCATGGGGAGTAGGGGCATCGAACTACGAGCAGTACTTC. Translated, it gives CASSWGVGASNYEQYF. The chain has TRBV18 and TRBJ2-7; D is perhaps TRBD1 or TRBD2 (5 bases each). There are 16 residues in the CDR3. V was shortened by 5 bases and J by 3 bases, with 20 bases between the two germline ends. Germline V gene lookup returns CDR1 KGHSH and CDR2 LQKENI.

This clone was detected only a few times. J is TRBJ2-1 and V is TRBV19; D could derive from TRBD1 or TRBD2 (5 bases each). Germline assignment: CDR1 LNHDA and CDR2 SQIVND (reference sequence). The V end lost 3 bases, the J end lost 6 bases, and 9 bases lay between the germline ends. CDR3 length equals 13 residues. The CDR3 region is CASSIEGLNEQFF. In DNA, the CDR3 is TGTGCCAGTAGTATTGAGGGGCTCAATGAGCAGTTCTTC. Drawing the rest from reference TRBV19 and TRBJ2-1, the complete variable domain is DGGITQSPKYLFRKEGQNVTLSCEQNLNHDAMYWYRQDPGQGLRLIYYSQIVNDFQKGDIAEGYSVSREKKESFPLTVTSAQKNPTAFYLCASSIEGLNEQFFGPGTRLTVL.

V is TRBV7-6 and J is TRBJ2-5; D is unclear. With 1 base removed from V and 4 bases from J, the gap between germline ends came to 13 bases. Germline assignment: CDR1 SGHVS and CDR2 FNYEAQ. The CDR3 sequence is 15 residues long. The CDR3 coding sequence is TGTGCCAGCAGCTTAGGATGGGCGACGGGAGAGACCCAGTACTTC. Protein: CASSLGWATGETQYF. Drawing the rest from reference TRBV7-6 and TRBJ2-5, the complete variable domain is GAGVSQSPRYKVTKRGQDVALRCDPISGHVSLYWYRQALGQGPEFLTYFNYEAQQDKSGLPNDRFSAERPEGSISTLTIQRTEQRDSAMYRCASSLGWATGETQYFGPGTRLLVL.

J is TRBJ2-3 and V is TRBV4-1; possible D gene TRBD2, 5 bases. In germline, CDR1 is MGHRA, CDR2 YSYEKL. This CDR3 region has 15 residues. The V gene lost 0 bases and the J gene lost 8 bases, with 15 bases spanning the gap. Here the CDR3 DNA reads TGCGCCAGCAGCCAAGATAGGAGGAGCTGGGTTACGCAGTATTTT. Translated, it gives CASSQDRRSWVTQYF.

CDR3 amino acids: CASSLGFRGGGSSYEQYF. The CDR3 coding sequence is TGTGCCAGCAGCTTAGGCTTCAGGGGGGGCGGGAGTTCCTACGAGCAGTACTTC. The J gene is TRBJ2-7, the V gene TRBV7-6, with D tentatively TRBD1 or TRBD2 (7 bases each). The CDR3 runs to 18 residues. CDR1 SGHVS and CDR2 FNYEAQ come from the germline V gene. V lost 1 base and J lost 1, with 20 bases in between. Using reference TRBV7-6 and TRBJ2-7 for the parts outside the CDR3, the full variable domain is GAGVSQSPRYKVTKRGQDVALRCDPISGHVSLYWYRQALGQGPEFLTYFNYEAQQDKSGLPNDRFSAERPEGSISTLTIQRTEQRDSAMYRCASSLGFRGGGSSYEQYFGPGTRLTVT.

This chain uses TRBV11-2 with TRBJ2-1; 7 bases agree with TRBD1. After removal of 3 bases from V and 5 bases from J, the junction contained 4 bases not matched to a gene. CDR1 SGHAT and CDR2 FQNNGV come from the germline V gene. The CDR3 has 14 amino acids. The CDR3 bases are TGTGCCAGCAGCTTCGGACAGGCAGACAATGAGCAGTTCTTC. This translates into CASSFGQADNEQFF.